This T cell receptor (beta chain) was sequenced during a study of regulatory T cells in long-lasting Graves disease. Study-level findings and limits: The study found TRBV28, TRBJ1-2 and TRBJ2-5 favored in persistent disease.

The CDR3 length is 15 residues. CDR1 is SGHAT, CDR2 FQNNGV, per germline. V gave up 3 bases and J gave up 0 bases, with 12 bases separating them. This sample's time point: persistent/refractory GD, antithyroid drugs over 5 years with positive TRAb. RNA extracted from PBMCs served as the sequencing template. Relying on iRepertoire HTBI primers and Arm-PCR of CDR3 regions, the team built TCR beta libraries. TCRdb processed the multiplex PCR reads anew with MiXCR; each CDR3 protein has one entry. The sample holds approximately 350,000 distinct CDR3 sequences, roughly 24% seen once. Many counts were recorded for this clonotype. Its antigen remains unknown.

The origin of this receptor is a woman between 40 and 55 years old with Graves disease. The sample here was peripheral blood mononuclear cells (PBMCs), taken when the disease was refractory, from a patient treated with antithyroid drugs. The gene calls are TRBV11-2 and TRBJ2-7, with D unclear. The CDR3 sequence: CASSFVVGSSYEQYF. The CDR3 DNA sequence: TGTGCCAGCAGCTTCGTAGTAGGCTCCTCCTACGAGCAGTACTTC.